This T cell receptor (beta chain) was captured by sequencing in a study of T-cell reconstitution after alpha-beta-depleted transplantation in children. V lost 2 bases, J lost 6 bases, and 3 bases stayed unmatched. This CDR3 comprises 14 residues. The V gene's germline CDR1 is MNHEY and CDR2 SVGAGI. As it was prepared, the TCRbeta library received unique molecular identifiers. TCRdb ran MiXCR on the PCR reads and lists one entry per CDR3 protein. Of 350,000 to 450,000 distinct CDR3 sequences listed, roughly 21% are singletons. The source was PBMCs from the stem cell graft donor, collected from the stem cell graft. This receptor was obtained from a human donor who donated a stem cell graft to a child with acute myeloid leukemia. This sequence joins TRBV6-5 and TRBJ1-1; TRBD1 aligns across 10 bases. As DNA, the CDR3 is TGTGCCAGCAGTTACGGGACAGGGGATGCTGAAGCTTTCTTT. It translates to CASSYGTGDAEAFF.